This is a list of T cell receptor beta chains from one sample in a study of T cell responses to AZD1222 COVID-19 vaccine. TCRdb keeps only in-frame clones here, not all; method: immunoSEQ multiplex PCR. The sample shows about 180,000 clones, almost 90% of them seen only once. Sequenced material: peripheral blood, taken on day 0 of AZD1222 vaccination. The receptors come from an adult in good health. Both conserved end residues are part of each CDR3. D genes are given only for firm matches. The listing skips clone size in some rows; elsewhere it reads once, few, many or a size class.

abundance	d_gene	v_gene	j_gene	CDR3aa	CDR3nt
-	TRBD1	TRBV2	TRBJ2-2	CASSPIRGPTGELFF	TGTGCCAGCAGCCCAATCAGGGGGCCTACCGGGGAGCTGTTTTTT
-	TRBD1	TRBV5-4	TRBJ1-2	CASSLAGQVLYGYTF	TGTGCCAGCAGCTTGGCAGGACAGGTCCTCTATGGCTACACCTTC
-	TRBD1	TRBV4-3	TRBJ2-7	CASSQARTGQTGYEQYF	TGCGCCAGCAGCCAAGCCCGGACAGGGCAGACGGGATACGAGCAGTACTTC
-	TRBD2	TRBV5-1	TRBJ2-3	CASSPGLAGGPDTQYF	TGCGCCAGCAGCCCAGGACTAGCGGGAGGCCCAGATACGCAGTATTTT
-	-	TRBV7-3	TRBJ2-3	CASSLSWGAGDTQYF	TGTGCCAGCAGCCTTTCGTGGGGGGCTGGAGATACGCAGTATTTT
-	-	TRBV30	TRBJ1-6	CACGRRDSPLHF	TGTGCCTGTGGACGGAGGGATTCACCCCTCCACTTT
-	-	TRBV28	TRBJ2-1	CASSNSGSGTQFF	TGTGCCAGCAGTAATTCAGGGTCTGGTACCCAGTTCTTC
-	TRBD1	TRBV6-5	TRBJ2-1	CASSRQGSDNEQFF	TGTGCCAGCAGCCGACAGGGCTCCGACAATGAGCAGTTCTTC
-	TRBD2	TRBV6-5	TRBJ2-5	CAGLAGGQETQYF	TGTGCCGGACTGGCGGGGGGTCAAGAGACCCAGTACTTC
-	-	TRBV10-2	TRBJ2-7	CASSDWTADSYEQYF	TGCGCCAGCAGTGATTGGACAGCTGATTCCTACGAGCAGTACTTC
-	-	TRBV7-6	TRBJ2-1	CASSLGGTGLYNEQFF	TGTGCCAGCAGCTTAGGTGGTACGGGACTCTACAATGAGCAGTTCTTC
-	-	TRBV28	TRBJ2-3	CASSPGSLGTDTQYF	TGTGCCAGCAGCCCCGGGAGCCTCGGCACAGATACGCAGTATTTT
once	-	TRBV5-1	TRBJ2-5	CASSWTGTANQYF	TGCGCCAGCAGCTGGACCGGGACGGCGAACCAGTACTTC
-	TRBD1	TRBV5-1	TRBJ2-1	CASSLGTGSSYNEQFF	TGCGCCAGCAGCTTGGGGACAGGCAGCTCCTACAATGAGCAGTTCTTC
-	-	TRBV10-3	TRBJ1-3	CAISDRQGNTIYF	TGTGCCATCAGTGACAGACAAGGAAACACCATATATTTT
-	TRBD2	TRBV2	TRBJ2-3	CASSDPRTSGRDTQYF	TGTGCCAGCAGTGACCCTCGGACTAGCGGGAGAGATACGCAGTATTTT
-	TRBD1	TRBV7-2	TRBJ2-7	CASSLGTGEYEQYF	TGTGCCAGCAGCTTAGGGACAGGGGAATACGAGCAGTACTTC
-	-	TRBV4-2	TRBJ1-2	CASSQEGRRDYGYTF	TGTGCCAGCAGCCAAGAAGGGAGACGGGACTATGGCTACACCTTC
-	TRBD2	TRBV9	TRBJ2-3	CASSVGLAGGPSDTQYF	TGTGCCAGCAGCGTAGGGCTAGCGGGGGGGCCATCAGATACGCAGTATTTT
-	-	TRBV6-5	TRBJ1-1	CASRGLDTEAFF	TGTGCCAGCAGGGGGCTCGACACTGAAGCTTTCTTT
-	-	TRBV6-6	TRBJ2-7	CASSYGQNQPYEQYF	TGTGCCAGCAGTTACGGACAGAATCAGCCCTACGAGCAGTACTTC
-	-	TRBV30	TRBJ1-1	CAWSTGAVDGKAFF	TGTGCCTGGAGTACGGGGGCGGTGGATGGGAAGGCTTTCTTT
-	-	TRBV5-1	TRBJ1-2	CASSLAGDGYTF	TGCGCCAGCAGCTTGGCCGGGGATGGCTACACCTTC
-	TRBD1	TRBV11-2	TRBJ1-3	CASSPRDSPVSGNTIYF	TGTGCCAGCAGCCCCCGGGACAGCCCCGTCTCTGGAAACACCATATATTTT
-	-	TRBV7-3	TRBJ2-2	CASSQHTGELFF	TGTGCCAGCAGCCAACATACTGGGGAGCTGTTTTTT
-	-	TRBV5-6	TRBJ1-5	CASSRLSRDGYSNQPQHF	TGTGCCAGCAGCCGACTATCCCGGGACGGATATAGCAATCAGCCCCAGCATTTT
-	TRBD1	TRBV4-1	TRBJ2-1	CASSREDRGLLNEQFF	TGCGCCAGCAGCAGAGAGGACAGGGGGCTTCTCAATGAGCAGTTCTTC
-	-	TRBV11-2	TRBJ1-5	CASSGLGNQPQHF	TGTGCCAGCAGCGGGTTAGGGAATCAGCCCCAGCATTTT